Presented here are 11 T cell receptor beta chains from one specimen sequenced in a study of metastatic and nonmetastatic thyroid tumors. Using MiXCR, TCRdb reanalyzed the PCR reads. The sample consists of some 30,000 clones, 9.5% to 14% of them appearing once. Every patient underwent thyroid surgery untreated. The sample taken for sequencing was blood. The receptors here all came from a female donor with papillary thyroid cancer or a benign thyroid nodule (not recorded which). Some clones in this sample may be carry-over from other donors' samples.

J is TRBJ1-2 and V is TRBV20-1, with 12 nucleotides matching TRBD1. The CDR3 length is 16 residues. V shed 0 bases, J shed 5 bases, and the junction held 7 bases outside the gene matches. Per the germline V gene, CDR1 is DFQATT and CDR2 is SNEGSKA (reference sequence). The CDR3 sequence: CSARDSGTGGRYGYTF. DNA for the CDR3: TGCAGTGCTAGAGATTCGGGGACAGGGGGCCGGTATGGCTACACCTTC.

This clone was found many times. This rearrangement joins TRBV30 to TRBJ1-1; D unclear. This CDR3 region has 13 residues. Looked up from germline, CDR1 is GTSNPN and CDR2 is SVGIG (reference sequence). The germline V and J ends were trimmed by 4 bases and 1 base, with 10 bases remaining between them. The CDR3 sequence is CAWNREWNTEAFF. DNA of the CDR3: TGTGCCTGGAACCGGGAATGGAACACTGAAGCTTTCTTT.

CDR3 sequence: CASSRGVGTDTQYF. As DNA, the CDR3 is TGTGCCAGCAGCAGGGGAGTGGGCACAGATACGCAGTATTTT. The chain employs TRBV3-1 and TRBJ2-3, with D perhaps assigned TRBD1 or TRBD2 (5 bases each). The CDR3 sequence is 14 residues long. Germline values: CDR1 LGHDT, CDR2 YNNKEL (reference sequence). The V end was cut by 5 bases, the J end by 1 base, with 10 bases between.

In its sample, this clone was seen once. A junction end diverges from the germline sequence, so it may reflect a read error. This chain joins TRBV11-2 and TRBJ1-1, with unresolved D. Germline V gene sequence: CDR1 SGHAT, CDR2 FQNNGV. CDR3 size: 14 residues. CDR3 region: CASSLVRRNTEAFF. Here the CDR3 DNA reads TGTGCCAGCAGCTTAGTACGCAGGAACACGGAAGCTTTCTTT.

A few counts support this clone. A read error may be the cause here, since a much bigger clone is one base away. This chain connects TRBV6-2 or TRBV6-3 to TRBJ1-2; D is ambiguous. V lost 6 bases and J lost 3, with 26 bases in between. This CDR3 has 18 amino acids. Germline V gene sequence: CDR1 MNHEY, CDR2 SVGEGT. CDR3 residues: CASSFIWSRTGGDYGYTF. The CDR3 DNA reads TGTGCCAGCAGCTTTATATGGAGCCGGACCGGAGGCGACTATGGCTACACCTTC.

This clone was found many times. This chain connects TRBV20-1 to TRBJ1-5; unclear D gene. CDR1 and CDR2 (germline): DFQATT, SNEGSKA (reference sequence). This CDR3 contains 13 residues. CDR3 loop: CSVLRARNQPQHF. For the CDR3, the DNA is TGCTCCGTCTTGCGCGCACGCAATCAGCCCCAGCATTTT.

This clone was observed at least ten times. As DNA, the CDR3 is TGTGCCAGCAGCTTAACGGACCCTCTAGCGGGAAATGGCTACAATGAGCAGTTCTTC. Its protein product is CASSLTDPLAGNGYNEQFF. The V call is TRBV7-3, the J call TRBJ2-1, with TRBD2 matching over 9 bases. V trimming: 0 bases; J trimming: 3 bases; junction bases outside the gene matches: 12. This CDR3 contains 19 residues. Per germline, CDR1 SGHTA and CDR2 FQGTGA.

The chain carries TRBV5-5 and TRBJ2-7; 8 bases align to TRBD2. The V and J ends lost 9 bases and 2 bases, in that order; junction bases with no gene match: 16. This CDR3 has 16 residues. The germline V gene has CDR1 SGHKS and CDR2 YYEKEE (reference sequence). The CDR3 here is CATILEASGPAYEQYF. CDR3 coding DNA: TGTGCCACCATCTTGGAGGCTAGCGGGCCGGCCTACGAGCAGTACTTC.

This clone was found many times. The CDR3 DNA reads as TGTGCCAGCAGCTTCTGGGGGTCGTCCTATAATTCACCCCTCCACTTT. It codes for CASSFWGSSYNSPLHF. The chain joins TRBV5-4 to TRBJ1-6, with D possibly matching TRBD1 (5 bases). Trimming removed 2 bases from V and 1 base from J, with 10 bases in between. The CDR3 covers 16 residues. Germline V gives CDR1 SGHNT, CDR2 YYREEE (reference sequence).

This clone was observed many times. V and J are TRBV15 and TRBJ2-7, with TRBD1 matching 9 bases. From germline, CDR1 is LNHNV and CDR2 YYDKDF (reference sequence). CDR3 size: 18 residues. V dropped 5 bases and J dropped 4; count of bases not matched to a gene: 18. CDR3 amino acids: CATSAEGGLQGARYEQYF. CDR3 DNA: TGTGCCACCAGCGCAGAGGGTGGGTTACAGGGGGCGCGGTACGAGCAGTACTTC.

At least ten counts were recorded for this clone. The gene calls are TRBV12-3 or TRBV12-4 and TRBJ1-3, with unresolved D. The germline V and J ends were trimmed by 6 bases and 3 bases, with 9 bases remaining between them. This CDR3 comprises 13 residues. The CDR3 loop reads CASSQFFGNTIYF. The CDR3 nucleotides are TGTGCCAGCAGCCAGTTTTTTGGAAACACCATATATTTT.